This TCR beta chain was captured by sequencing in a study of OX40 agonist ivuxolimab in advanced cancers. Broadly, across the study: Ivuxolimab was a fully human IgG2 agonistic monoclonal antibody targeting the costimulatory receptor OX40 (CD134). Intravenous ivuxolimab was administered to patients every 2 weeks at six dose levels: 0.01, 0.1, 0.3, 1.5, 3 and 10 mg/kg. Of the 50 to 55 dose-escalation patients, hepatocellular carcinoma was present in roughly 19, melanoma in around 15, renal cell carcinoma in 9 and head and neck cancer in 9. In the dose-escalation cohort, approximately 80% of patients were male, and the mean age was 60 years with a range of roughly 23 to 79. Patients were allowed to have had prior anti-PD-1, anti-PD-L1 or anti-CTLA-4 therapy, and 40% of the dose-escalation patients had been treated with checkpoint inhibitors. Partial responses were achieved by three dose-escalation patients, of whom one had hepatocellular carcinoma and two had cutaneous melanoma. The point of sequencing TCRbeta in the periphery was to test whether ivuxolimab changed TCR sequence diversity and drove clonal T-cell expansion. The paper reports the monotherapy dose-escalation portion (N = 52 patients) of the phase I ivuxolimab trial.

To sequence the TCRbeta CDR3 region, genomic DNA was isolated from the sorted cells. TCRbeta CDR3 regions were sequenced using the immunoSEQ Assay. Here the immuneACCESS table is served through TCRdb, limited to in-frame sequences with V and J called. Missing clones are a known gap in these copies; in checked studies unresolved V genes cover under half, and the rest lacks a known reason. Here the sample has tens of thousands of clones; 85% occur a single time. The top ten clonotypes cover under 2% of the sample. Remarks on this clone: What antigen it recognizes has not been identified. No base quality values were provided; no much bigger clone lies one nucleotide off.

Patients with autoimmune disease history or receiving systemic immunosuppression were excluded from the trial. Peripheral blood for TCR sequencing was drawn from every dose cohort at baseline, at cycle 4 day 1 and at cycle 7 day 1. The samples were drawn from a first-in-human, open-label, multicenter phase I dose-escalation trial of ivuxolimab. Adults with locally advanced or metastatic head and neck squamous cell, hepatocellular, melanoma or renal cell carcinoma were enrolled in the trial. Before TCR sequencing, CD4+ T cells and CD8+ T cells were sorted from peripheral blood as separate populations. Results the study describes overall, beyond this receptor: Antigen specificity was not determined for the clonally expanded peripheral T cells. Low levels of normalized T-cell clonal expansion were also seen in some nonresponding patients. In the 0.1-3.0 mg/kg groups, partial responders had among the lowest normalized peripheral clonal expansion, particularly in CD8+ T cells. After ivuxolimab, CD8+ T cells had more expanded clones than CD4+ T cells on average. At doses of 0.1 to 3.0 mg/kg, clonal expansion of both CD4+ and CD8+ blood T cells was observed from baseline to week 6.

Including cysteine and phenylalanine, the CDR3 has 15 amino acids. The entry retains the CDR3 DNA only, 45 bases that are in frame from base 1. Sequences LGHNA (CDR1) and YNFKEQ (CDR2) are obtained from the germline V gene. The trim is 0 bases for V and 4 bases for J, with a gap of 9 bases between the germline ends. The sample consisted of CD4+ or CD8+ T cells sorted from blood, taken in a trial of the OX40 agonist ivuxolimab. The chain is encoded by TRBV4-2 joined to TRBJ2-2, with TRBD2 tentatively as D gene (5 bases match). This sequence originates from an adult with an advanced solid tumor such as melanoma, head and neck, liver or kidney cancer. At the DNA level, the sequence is TGTGCCAGCAGCCAAGACCCCGCGGGCACCGGGGAGCTGTTTTTT. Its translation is CASSQDPAGTGELFF.